This T cell receptor beta chain is drawn from a study of CD8 T cells in ankylosing spondylitis. In TCRdb, the 5' RACE reads were re-called with MiXCR into one record per CDR3 protein. The data contain roughly 200,000 distinct CDR3 sequences, 9.5% to 15% of them singletons. This clonotype was observed at least ten times. Antigen: not known. This CDR3 is built from 15 residues. J gave up 4 bases and V 5 bases, and 5 bases lay outside the gene matches. Study-level results: Previous work reported some of these motif variants in the synovial fluid and blood of reactive arthritis. The study looked at matched synovial fluid samples from ankylosing spondylitis patients. Disease-linked clones were reported to be significantly enriched there.

Sequenced: blood, either unsorted or a sorted T cell fraction (not recorded which). This chain links TRBV12-3 or TRBV12-4 with TRBJ2-3; 11 bases align to TRBD1. The sequence derives from a male donor with ankylosing spondylitis or in good health (not recorded which). The CDR3 reads CASSLGTGGSDTQYF. The CDR3 DNA is TGTGCCAGCAGTCTAGGGACAGGGGGTTCAGATACGCAGTATTTT.